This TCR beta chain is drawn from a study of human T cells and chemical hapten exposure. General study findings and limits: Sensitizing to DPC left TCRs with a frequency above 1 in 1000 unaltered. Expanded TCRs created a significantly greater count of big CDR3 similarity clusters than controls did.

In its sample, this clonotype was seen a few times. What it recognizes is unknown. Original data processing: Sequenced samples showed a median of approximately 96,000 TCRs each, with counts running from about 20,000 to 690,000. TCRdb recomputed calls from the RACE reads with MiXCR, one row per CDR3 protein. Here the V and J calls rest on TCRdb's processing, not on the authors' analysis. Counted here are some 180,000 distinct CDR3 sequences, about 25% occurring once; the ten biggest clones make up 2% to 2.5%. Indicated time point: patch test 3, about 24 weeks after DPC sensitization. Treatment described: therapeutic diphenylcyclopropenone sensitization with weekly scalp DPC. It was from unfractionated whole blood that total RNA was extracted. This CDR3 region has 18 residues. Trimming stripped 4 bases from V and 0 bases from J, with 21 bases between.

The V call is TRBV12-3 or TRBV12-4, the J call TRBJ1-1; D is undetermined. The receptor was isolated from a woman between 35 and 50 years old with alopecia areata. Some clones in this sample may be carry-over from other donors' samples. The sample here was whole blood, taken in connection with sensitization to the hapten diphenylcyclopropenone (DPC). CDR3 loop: CASSSYLTSGHLNTEAFF. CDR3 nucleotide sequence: TGTGCCAGCAGTTCCTATCTAACCTCTGGCCACCTGAACACTGAAGCTTTCTTT.